A selection of T cell receptor beta chains follows, all from one sample in a study of T cell changes during pregnancy in multiple sclerosis. This table comes from immunoSEQ multiplex PCR, and its TCRdb copy is limited to in-frame clones, with some not included. The profile shows tens of thousands of clones, 85% to 95% of them singletons. The specimen was CD8+ T cells from peripheral blood mononuclear cells, collected in the third trimester of pregnancy. Source of these receptors: a female donor with multiple sclerosis, enrolled in a pregnancy study. CDR3s include the opening cysteine and the closing phenylalanine or tryptophan. D genes are given only for firm matches. Where a row states a size, it is once, few, many or the class of an expanded clone; other rows omit it.

cdr3_length | d_call | j_call | v_call | clone_size | cdr3_aa | cdr3_nt
15 | TRBD1 | TRBJ1-2 | TRBV6-1 | - | CASSDWTGFDYGYTF | TGTGCCAGCAGTGATTGGACAGGGTTTGACTATGGCTACACCTTC
12 | TRBD1 | TRBJ1-1 | TRBV10-3 | few | CAISEGDRQAFF | TGTGCCATCAGTGAGGGGGACAGGCAAGCTTTCTTT
17 | TRBD1 | TRBJ1-2 | TRBV16 | - | CASSHEPGQGAGNGYTF | TGTGCCAGCAGCCACGAACCGGGACAGGGGGCTGGTAATGGCTACACCTTC
15 | TRBD2 | TRBJ2-3 | TRBV7-2 | - | CASSLGASGRDTQYF | TGTGCCAGCAGCTTAGGGGCTAGCGGGAGAGATACGCAGTATTTT
19 | - | TRBJ2-1 | TRBV6-1 | - | CASSEARYFPPDSYNEQFF | TGTGCCAGCAGTGAAGCGCGATATTTCCCCCCCGACTCCTACAATGAGCAGTTCTTC
15 | - | TRBJ2-7 | TRBV7-2 | - | CASSVGLTGSYEQYF | TGTGCCAGCAGCGTGGGACTCACCGGCTCCTACGAGCAGTACTTC
12 | - | TRBJ2-1 | TRBV27 | - | CASSQNWNEQFF | TGTGCCAGCAGTCAAAACTGGAATGAGCAGTTCTTC
13 | TRBD2 | TRBJ2-7 | TRBV19 | - | CASSRAGEYEQYF | TGTGCCAGTAGTCGAGCGGGAGAGTACGAGCAGTACTTC
14 | TRBD1 | TRBJ2-7 | TRBV5-1 | - | CASSSGDSSYEQYF | TGCGCCAGCAGCTCTGGGGACAGTTCCTACGAGCAGTACTTC
15 | TRBD2 | TRBJ2-5 | TRBV13 | - | CASSLAGGIEETQYF | TGTGCCAGCAGCTTAGCGGGAGGGATAGAAGAGACCCAGTACTTC
14 | TRBD2 | TRBJ2-7 | TRBV9 | - | CASSQSGGVGEQYF | TGTGCCAGCAGCCAATCCGGGGGGGTCGGCGAGCAGTACTTC
15 | - | TRBJ2-1 | TRBV27 | - | CASSLEGPSYNEQFF | TGTGCCAGCAGTTTGGAGGGCCCCTCCTACAATGAGCAGTTCTTC
16 | TRBD2 | TRBJ2-1 | TRBV5-1 | - | CASSVYKTSGRNEQFF | TGCGCCAGCAGCGTCTACAAGACTAGCGGGAGGAATGAGCAGTTCTTC
15 | - | TRBJ1-5 | TRBV6-1 | - | CASSELVNSNQPQHF | TGTGCCAGCAGTGAATTAGTGAATAGCAATCAGCCCCAGCATTTT
15 | - | TRBJ2-7 | TRBV9 | - | CASQAAPGVFREQYF | TGTGCCAGCCAAGCGGCGCCAGGGGTTTTTCGCGAGCAGTACTTC
14 | - | TRBJ2-5 | TRBV27 | - | CASSSQGGQETQYF | TGTGCCAGCAGTTCCCAGGGAGGCCAAGAGACCCAGTACTTC
18 | - | TRBJ1-2 | TRBV5-5 | - | CASSLSGAPSQRVAGYTF | TGTGCCAGCAGCTTGTCAGGGGCCCCTTCACAACGGGTGGCTGGCTACACCTTC
15 | TRBD1 | TRBJ1-1 | TRBV5-1 | - | CASSLEGATHTEAFF | TGCGCCAGCAGCTTGGAGGGGGCAACACACACTGAAGCTTTCTTT
17 | - | TRBJ1-5 | TRBV19 | few | CASSLNPIDSFNQPQHF | TGTGCCAGTAGTCTCAACCCCATCGACAGTTTCAATCAGCCCCAGCATTTT
16 | TRBD1 | TRBJ1-5 | TRBV28 | - | CASSRARQGGNQPQHF | TGTGCCAGCAGTCGAGCGAGACAGGGTGGCAATCAGCCCCAGCATTTT
14 | - | TRBJ2-7 | TRBV7-6 | - | CASSLAKGAYEQYF | TGTGCCAGCAGCTTAGCGAAGGGGGCCTACGAGCAGTACTTC
12 | - | TRBJ1-2 | TRBV13 | - | CASSRSNYGYTF | TGTGCCAGCAGCCGGAGTAACTATGGCTACACCTTC
14 | - | TRBJ2-7 | TRBV27 | - | CASASGLERFEQYF | TGTGCCAGCGCGTCTGGTCTAGAAAGATTCGAGCAGTACTTC
15 | TRBD2 | TRBJ2-1 | TRBV19 | - | CASSILAGAHNEQFF | TGTGCCAGTAGTATCCTGGCGGGAGCACACAATGAGCAGTTCTTC
17 | TRBD2 | TRBJ2-7 | TRBV11-2 | once | CASSHVRQSGSSYEQYF | TGTGCCAGCAGCCATGTGCGCCAGAGCGGGAGCTCCTACGAGCAGTACTTC
15 | - | TRBJ2-7 | TRBV9 | - | CASSVVEGAPLEQYF | TGTGCCAGCAGCGTAGTAGAGGGAGCACCCCTCGAGCAGTACTTC
14 | - | TRBJ2-7 | TRBV9 | once | CASSAGGPPYEQYF | TGTGCCAGCAGCGCCGGAGGTCCCCCCTACGAGCAGTACTTC
15 | - | TRBJ2-2 | TRBV27 | - | CASSLRRAVTGELFF | TGTGCCAGCAGTTTACGGCGGGCGGTCACCGGGGAGCTGTTTTTT
12 | - | TRBJ1-2 | TRBV9 | - | CASSVGSYGYTF | TGTGCCAGCAGCGTAGGCAGCTATGGCTACACCTTC
13 | - | TRBJ2-5 | TRBV19 | - | CASSTTEEETQYF | TGTGCCAGTAGTACGACGGAGGAAGAGACCCAGTACTTC
14 | - | TRBJ1-1 | TRBV7-6 | - | CASSWGNMNTEAFF | TGTGCCAGCAGCTGGGGCAATATGAACACTGAAGCTTTCTTT
16 | - | TRBJ2-2 | TRBV5-4 | - | CASSLERRGNTGELFF | TGTGCCAGCAGCTTGGAGCGGAGAGGGAACACCGGGGAGCTGTTTTTT
16 | TRBD1 | TRBJ2-7 | TRBV15 | - | CATSTRQGRASYEQYF | TGTGCCACCAGCACCAGACAGGGACGAGCCTCCTACGAGCAGTACTTC
16 | TRBD2 | TRBJ2-1 | TRBV18 | - | CASSPRPGGSVDEQFF | TGTGCCAGCTCACCGCGGCCGGGCGGGAGCGTTGATGAGCAGTTCTTC
14 | - | TRBJ2-7 | TRBV5-1 | - | CASSLDGTAYEQYF | TGCGCCAGCAGCTTGGACGGAACAGCCTACGAGCAGTACTTC
14 | TRBD2 | TRBJ2-7 | TRBV19 | - | CATTWTSGSDEQYF | TGTGCCACTACTTGGACTAGCGGGAGTGACGAGCAGTACTTC
14 | - | TRBJ1-3 | TRBV6-5 | - | CASSHQGSGNTIYF | TGTGCCAGCAGTCATCAGGGGTCTGGAAACACCATATATTTT
15 | TRBD1 | TRBJ2-7 | TRBV6-1 | once | CASSEAQGAYSEQYF | TGTGCCAGCAGTGAAGCGCAGGGGGCGTACTCCGAGCAGTACTTC
15 | TRBD1 | TRBJ2-1 | TRBV19 | - | CASTPGTGGLREQFF | TGTGCCAGTACCCCCGGGACAGGGGGCTTAAGGGAGCAGTTCTTC
13 | TRBD1 | TRBJ2-1 | TRBV2 | - | CASLTGQYNEQFF | TGTGCCAGCCTTACGGGACAGTACAATGAGCAGTTCTTC
13 | TRBD1 | TRBJ1-1 | TRBV29-1 | - | CSVMGQGVTEAFF | TGCAGCGTTATGGGACAGGGAGTAACTGAAGCTTTCTTT
13 | - | TRBJ1-5 | TRBV27 | - | CASSLGRNQPQHF | TGTGCCAGCAGTTTAGGGAGAAATCAGCCCCAGCATTTT
15 | TRBD1 | TRBJ1-5 | TRBV7-8 | - | CASSLDRGYIGPQHF | TGTGCCAGCAGCTTGGACAGGGGATATATTGGGCCCCAGCATTTT
14 | - | TRBJ1-2 | TRBV13 | - | CASSFGRDYKSYTF | TGTGCCAGCAGCTTCGGCAGGGACTATAAAAGCTACACCTTC
12 | - | TRBJ1-1 | TRBV2 | once | CASSDRNTEAFF | TGTGCCAGCAGTGATAGGAACACTGAAGCTTTCTTT
17 | TRBD2 | TRBJ2-2 | TRBV11-2 | - | CASSPRLAGGKTGELFF | TGTGCCAGCAGCCCACGACTAGCGGGAGGGAAAACCGGGGAGCTGTTTTTT
12 | - | TRBJ2-1 | TRBV27 | - | CASSFVHNEQFF | TGTGCCAGCAGTTTCGTTCACAATGAGCAGTTCTTC
13 | TRBD1 | TRBJ1-1 | TRBV27 | - | CASSFQGGTEAFF | TGTGCCAGCAGTTTCCAGGGGGGCACTGAAGCTTTCTTT
13 | - | TRBJ1-1 | TRBV19 | - | CASSYTENTEAFF | TGTGCCAGTAGTTACACAGAGAACACTGAAGCTTTCTTT
16 | - | TRBJ1-3 | TRBV4-1 | - | CASSQREAAMGNTIYF | TGCGCCAGCAGCCAACGCGAGGCGGCCATGGGAAACACCATATATTTT
15 | - | TRBJ1-5 | TRBV27 | - | CASSLGQSLNQPQHF | TGTGCCAGCAGTCTCGGACAGTCGCTCAATCAGCCCCAGCATTTT
12 | - | TRBJ2-1 | TRBV15 | - | CATNGLAGEQFF | TGTGCCACCAATGGACTCGCCGGTGAGCAGTTCTTC
14 | - | TRBJ1-2 | TRBV19 | - | CASSVSEISYGYTF | TGTGCCAGTAGTGTCTCGGAGATAAGCTATGGCTACACCTTC
13 | - | TRBJ2-7 | TRBV7-2 | - | CASSLVSGAEQYF | TGTGCCAGCAGCTTAGTTTCAGGGGCCGAGCAGTACTTC
15 | - | TRBJ1-2 | TRBV29-1 | - | CSVPDPMDGRGGYTF | TGCAGCGTCCCTGACCCGATGGATGGACGAGGGGGCTACACCTTC